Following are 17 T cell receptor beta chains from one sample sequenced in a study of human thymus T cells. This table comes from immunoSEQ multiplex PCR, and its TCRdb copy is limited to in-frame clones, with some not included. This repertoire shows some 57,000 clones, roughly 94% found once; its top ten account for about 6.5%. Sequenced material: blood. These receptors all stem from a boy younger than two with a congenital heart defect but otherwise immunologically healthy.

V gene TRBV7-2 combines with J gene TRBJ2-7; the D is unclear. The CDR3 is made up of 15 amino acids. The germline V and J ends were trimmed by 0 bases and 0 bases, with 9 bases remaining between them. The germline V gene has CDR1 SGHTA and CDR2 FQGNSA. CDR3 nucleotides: TGTGCCAGCAGCTTAGCCCCGGCGGCCTCCTACGAGCAGTACTTC. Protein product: CASSLAPAASYEQYF.

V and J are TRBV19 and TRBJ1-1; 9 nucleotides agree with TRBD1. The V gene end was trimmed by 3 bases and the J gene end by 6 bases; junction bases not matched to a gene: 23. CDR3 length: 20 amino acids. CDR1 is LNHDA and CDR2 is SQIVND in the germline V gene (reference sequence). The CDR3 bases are TGTGCCAGTAGTATGCGCTCGATTTGGGACAGGGTATCGGGTCTACCTGAAGCTTTCTTT. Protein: CASSMRSIWDRVSGLPEAFF.

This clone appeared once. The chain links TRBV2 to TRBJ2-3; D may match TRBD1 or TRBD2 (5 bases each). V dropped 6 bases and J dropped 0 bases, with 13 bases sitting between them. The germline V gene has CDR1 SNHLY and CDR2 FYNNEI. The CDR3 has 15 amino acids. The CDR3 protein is CASRPGRLSTDTQYF. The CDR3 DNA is TGTGCCAGCAGACCGGGACGCCTAAGCACAGATACGCAGTATTTT.

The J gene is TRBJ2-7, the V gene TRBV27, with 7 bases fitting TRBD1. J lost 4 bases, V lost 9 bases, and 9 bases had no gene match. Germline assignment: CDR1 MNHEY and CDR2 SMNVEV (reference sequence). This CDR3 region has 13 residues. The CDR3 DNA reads TGTGCCAGAGACAGGGAAACTTCTTACGAGCAGTACTTC. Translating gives CARDRETSYEQYF.

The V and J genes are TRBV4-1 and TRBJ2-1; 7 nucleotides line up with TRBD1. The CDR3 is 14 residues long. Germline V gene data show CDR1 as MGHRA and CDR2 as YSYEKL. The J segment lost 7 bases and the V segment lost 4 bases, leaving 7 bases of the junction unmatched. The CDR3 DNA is TGCGCCAGCAGCCTACGAACGACAGGGAATGAGCAGTTCTTC. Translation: CASSLRTTGNEQFF.

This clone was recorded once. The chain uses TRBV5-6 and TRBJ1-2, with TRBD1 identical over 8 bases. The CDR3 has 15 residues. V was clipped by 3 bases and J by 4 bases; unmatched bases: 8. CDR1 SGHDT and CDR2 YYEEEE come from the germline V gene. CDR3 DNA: TGTGCCAGCAGCTGGACAGGGTTTATGATCTATGGCTACACCTTC. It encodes CASSWTGFMIYGYTF.

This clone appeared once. The DNA for the CDR3 is TGTGCCAGCAGCTTAGGGAATGAGCAGTTCTTC. Protein product: CASSLGNEQFF. This chain uses TRBV7-2 with TRBJ2-1; D unclear. The V and J ends lost 1 base and 7 bases respectively, with 2 bases between them. Germline V gene data show CDR1 as SGHTA and CDR2 as FQGNSA. This CDR3 spans 11 amino acids.

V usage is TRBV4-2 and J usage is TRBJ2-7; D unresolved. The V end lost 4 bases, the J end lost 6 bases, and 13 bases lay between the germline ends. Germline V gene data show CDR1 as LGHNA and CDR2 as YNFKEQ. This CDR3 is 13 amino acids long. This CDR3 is CASSLTKLGEQYF. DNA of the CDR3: TGTGCCAGCAGCCTCACCAAACTGGGCGAGCAGTACTTC.

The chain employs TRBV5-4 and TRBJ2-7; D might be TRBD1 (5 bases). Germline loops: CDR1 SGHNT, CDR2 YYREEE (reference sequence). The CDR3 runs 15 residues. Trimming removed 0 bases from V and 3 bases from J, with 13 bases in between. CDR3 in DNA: TGTGCCAGCAGCTTGGACCGGCCAGGGCACTACGAGCAGTACTTC. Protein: CASSLDRPGHYEQYF.

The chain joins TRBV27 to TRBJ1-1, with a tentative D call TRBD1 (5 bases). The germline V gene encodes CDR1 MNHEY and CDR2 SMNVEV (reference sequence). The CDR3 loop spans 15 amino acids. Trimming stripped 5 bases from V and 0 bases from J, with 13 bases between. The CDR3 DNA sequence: TGTGCCAGCAGTCCGCCGGGACTCATGAACACTGAAGCTTTCTTT. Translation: CASSPPGLMNTEAFF.

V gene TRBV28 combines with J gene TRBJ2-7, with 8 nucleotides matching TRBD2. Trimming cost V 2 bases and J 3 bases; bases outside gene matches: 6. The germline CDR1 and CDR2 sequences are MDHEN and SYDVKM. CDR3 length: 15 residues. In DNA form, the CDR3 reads TGTGCCAGCAGTTTAACTAGCGGCGGTTTCTACGAGCAGTACTTC. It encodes CASSLTSGGFYEQYF.

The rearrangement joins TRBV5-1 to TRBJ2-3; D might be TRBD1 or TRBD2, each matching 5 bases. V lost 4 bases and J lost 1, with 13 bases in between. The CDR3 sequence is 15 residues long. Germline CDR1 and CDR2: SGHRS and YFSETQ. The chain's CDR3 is CASSHRDPGTDTQYF. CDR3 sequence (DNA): TGCGCCAGCAGCCACCGGGACCCTGGCACAGATACGCAGTATTTT.

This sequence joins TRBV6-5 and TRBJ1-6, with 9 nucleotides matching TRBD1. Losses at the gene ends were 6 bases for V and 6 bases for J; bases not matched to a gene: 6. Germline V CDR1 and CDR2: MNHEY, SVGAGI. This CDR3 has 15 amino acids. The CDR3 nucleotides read TGTGCCAGCAGCCCCGGACAGGGGCCTAATTCACCCCTCCACTTT. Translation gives CASSPGQGPNSPLHF.

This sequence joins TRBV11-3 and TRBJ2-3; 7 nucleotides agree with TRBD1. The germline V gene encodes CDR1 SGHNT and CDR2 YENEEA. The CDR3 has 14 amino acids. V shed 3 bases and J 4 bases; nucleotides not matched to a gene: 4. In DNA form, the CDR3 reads TGTGCCAGCAGCTTGGGAACAGGGGCAGATACGCAGTATTTT. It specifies CASSLGTGADTQYF.

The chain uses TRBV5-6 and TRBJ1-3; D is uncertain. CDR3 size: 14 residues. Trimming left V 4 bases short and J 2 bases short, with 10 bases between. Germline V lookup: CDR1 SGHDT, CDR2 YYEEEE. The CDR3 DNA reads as TGTGCCAGCAGCCCCGCGAGGGCTGGAAACACCATATATTTT. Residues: CASSPARAGNTIYF.

The DNA for the CDR3 is TGCGCCAGCAGCCAAGATCGGCGGGTACTGGACGAGCAGTACTTC. Encoded protein: CASSQDRRVLDEQYF. V usage is TRBV4-3 and J usage is TRBJ2-7, with TRBD2 as a possible D gene (5 bases). Between the trimmed V and J ends, which lost 0 bases and 5 bases, there was a span of 14 bases. This CDR3 is 15 amino acids long. Germline V lookup: CDR1 LGHNA, CDR2 YSLEER.

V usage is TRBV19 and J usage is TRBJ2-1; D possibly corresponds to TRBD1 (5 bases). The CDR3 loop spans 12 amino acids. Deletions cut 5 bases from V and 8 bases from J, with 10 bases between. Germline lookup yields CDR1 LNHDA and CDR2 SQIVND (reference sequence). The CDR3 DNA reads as TGTGCCAGTAGTTTCAGGGAATATGAGCAGTTCTTC. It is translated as CASSFREYEQFF.